This entry lists 21 T cell receptor beta chains sequenced from one sample in a study of blood T cell repertoires in COVID-19. Generated by immunoSEQ multiplex PCR, the TCRdb table keeps only in-frame clones and is missing some. This table has about 190,000 clones, less than 80% appearing once. Sequencing input: peripheral blood. The origin of the receptors is a woman aged 50 to 65 with acute or convalescent COVID-19.

The V call is TRBV6-5, the J call TRBJ1-1; 7 bases fit TRBD1. Per the germline V gene, CDR1 is MNHEY and CDR2 is SVGAGI. This CDR3 contains 15 residues. V lost 2 bases, J lost 6 bases, and 9 bases stayed unmatched. CDR3 in DNA: TGTGCCAGCAGTTACGCTGTCCACAGGGGATCTGAAGCTTTCTTT. Its translation: CASSYAVHRGSEAFF.

This chain uses TRBV19 with TRBJ1-5; 9 bases fit TRBD1. In germline, CDR1 is LNHDA, CDR2 SQIVND (reference sequence). The CDR3 has 16 residues. The V gene end was trimmed by 8 bases and the J gene end by 2 bases; junction bases not matched to a gene: 10. The CDR3 DNA reads TGTGCCAGTGGGGTCACAGGGGGCGCGGGCAATCAGCCCCAGCATTTT. Residues: CASGVTGGAGNQPQHF.

V is TRBV5-1 and J is TRBJ2-1, with D possibly TRBD2 on 6 matching bases. CDR1 is SGHRS and CDR2 is YFSETQ in the germline V gene. Trimming pared 0 bases from V and 8 bases from J, leaving 18 bases between. This CDR3 contains 16 residues. Here the CDR3 reads CASSLAFGRLVDEQFF. As DNA, the CDR3 is TGCGCCAGCAGCTTGGCCTTCGGCCGACTAGTCGATGAGCAGTTCTTC. Variable domain in full (rest from reference TRBV5-1 and TRBJ2-1): KAGVTQTPRYLIKTRGQQVTLSCSPISGHRSVSWYQQTPGQGLQFLFEYFSETQRNKGNFPGRFSGRQFSNSRSEMNVSTLELGDSALYLCASSLAFGRLVDEQFFGPGTRLTVL.

The chain combines TRBV20-1 with TRBJ1-2, with 7 bases that match TRBD1. The CDR3 loop spans 12 amino acids. Germline CDR1 is DFQATT and CDR2 is SNEGSKA (reference sequence). The junction had 5 bases not matched to a gene; V was cut back by 3 bases and J by 7 bases. The CDR3 nucleotides read TGCAGTGCTAGTAACAGGGGAAGTGGCTACACCTTC. Translation: CSASNRGSGYTF.

J is TRBJ2-1 and V is TRBV9, with D perhaps matching TRBD2 (5 bases). Germline V gene data show CDR1 as SGDLS and CDR2 as YYNGEE. Between the trimmed V and J ends, which lost 0 bases and 7 bases, there was a span of 14 bases. The CDR3 runs 15 residues. CDR3 coding DNA: TGTGCCAGCAGCGTAGTCAATGGTCGGGGTAATGAGCAGTTCTTC. Translating it yields CASSVVNGRGNEQFF.

The rearrangement uses TRBV6-5 and TRBJ1-5, with D perhaps matching TRBD1 (5 bases). Germline lookup yields CDR1 MNHEY and CDR2 SVGAGI. The V end was cut by 2 bases, the J end by 2 bases, with 10 bases between. CDR3 length: 15 residues. As DNA, the CDR3 is TGTGCCAGCAGTTACGGGGCGGTAGGCAATCAGCCCCAGCATTTT. Its translation: CASSYGAVGNQPQHF.

This clone was seen only a few times. The chain couples TRBV28 to TRBJ2-3; D is possibly TRBD2 (6 bases). Germline V gene sequence: CDR1 MDHEN, CDR2 SYDVKM. V lost 2 bases and J lost 5, with 11 bases in between. The CDR3 is 14 amino acids. The CDR3 DNA sequence: TGTGCCAGCAGTTTAGGGGGGTACGAAGATACGCAGTATTTT. Amino acid sequence: CASSLGGYEDTQYF.

This rearrangement joins TRBV7-2 to TRBJ1-2, with D unclear. The CDR3 has 13 amino acids. CDR1 and CDR2 from the germline V gene are SGHTA and FQGNSA. Trimming cost V 5 bases and J 8 bases, with 15 bases left between them. The CDR3 sequence is CASSPTARWGYTF. The CDR3 region has the DNA TGTGCCAGCAGCCCCACGGCGAGGTGGGGCTACACCTTC.

The gene calls are TRBV23-1 and TRBJ1-1; TRBD1 might be the D (5 bases). TRBV23-1 is annotated as an ORF whose role is uncertain. The CDR3 has 13 amino acids. V gave up 7 bases and J gave up 1 base, with 10 bases separating them. The CDR3 DNA reads TGCGCCAGCATCCAGGGCTCGAACACTGAAGCTTTCTTT. This translates into CASIQGSNTEAFF.

In its sample, this clone is medium-sized. The chain combines TRBV19 with TRBJ1-5, with 7 bases aligning to TRBD1. Trimming took 0 bases from V and 2 from J; bases not matched to a gene: 7. Germline loops: CDR1 LNHDA, CDR2 SQIVND (reference sequence). This CDR3 comprises 17 residues. CDR3 protein: CASSIDLSTGRNQPQHF. The CDR3 DNA reads TGTGCCAGTAGTATAGATCTATCGACAGGGCGCAATCAGCCCCAGCATTTT.

The CDR3 region is CASSLGPYNEQFF. For the CDR3, the DNA is TGTGCCAGCTCTCTGGGCCCATACAATGAGCAGTTCTTC. J is TRBJ2-1 and V is TRBV18, with no clear D. The CDR3 is 13 amino acids. Germline V gene data show CDR1 as KGHSH and CDR2 as LQKENI. V lost 6 bases and J 4 bases, leaving 10 bases between the germline ends.

This rearrangement joins TRBV10-1 to TRBJ1-1, with D possibly being TRBD1 (6 bases). This CDR3 is built from 15 residues. Germline V CDR1 and CDR2: WNHNN, SYGVQD (reference sequence). The ends were cut back, 0 bases at V and 5 bases at J, with 13 bases in the middle. For the CDR3, the DNA is TGCGCCAGCAGTGAGTCGGGGGCCGTCGAAACTGAAGCTTTCTTT. It encodes CASSESGAVETEAFF.

The chain has TRBV5-1 and TRBJ2-2; 14 bases fit TRBD2. This CDR3 has 18 residues. Germline CDR1 SGHRS, CDR2 YFSETQ. With 0 bases clipped from V and 5 bases from J, the junction kept 6 bases outside the gene matches. In DNA, the CDR3 is TGCGCCAGCAGCTTGGGAGGACTAGCGGGAGGCCCAACCGGGGAGCTGTTTTTT. This codes for CASSLGGLAGGPTGELFF. The variable domain in full, with the rest retrieved from reference TRBV5-1 and TRBJ2-2, is KAGVTQTPRYLIKTRGQQVTLSCSPISGHRSVSWYQQTPGQGLQFLFEYFSETQRNKGNFPGRFSGRQFSNSRSEMNVSTLELGDSALYLCASSLGGLAGGPTGELFFGEGSRLTVL.

The V gene is TRBV5-1, the J gene TRBJ2-2; the D gene is possibly TRBD1 (6 bases). Per the germline V gene, CDR1 is SGHRS and CDR2 is YFSETQ. V gave up 4 bases and J gave up 3 bases, with 10 bases separating them. CDR3 length: 14 amino acids. CDR3: CASSRRTDTGELFF. Here the CDR3 DNA reads TGCGCCAGCAGCCGCCGGACAGACACCGGGGAGCTGTTTTTT.

The V gene is TRBV19, the J gene TRBJ1-5, with D perhaps matching TRBD1 (6 bases). Looked up from germline, CDR1 is LNHDA and CDR2 is SQIVND (reference sequence). The CDR3 contains 16 residues. The V end was cut by 7 bases, the J end by 3 bases, with 19 bases between. This CDR3 reads CASKPSAQGNNQPQHF. The CDR3 DNA reads TGTGCCAGTAAACCCTCGGCGCAGGGGAACAATCAGCCCCAGCATTTT.

V is TRBV6-5 and J is TRBJ1-5; the match to TRBD1 covers 8 bases. Per the germline V gene, CDR1 is MNHEY and CDR2 is SVGAGI. There are 14 residues in the CDR3. V gave up 5 bases and J gave up 7 bases; unmatched junction bases: 7. The CDR3 loop is CASSPDRVEQPQHF. CDR3 in DNA: TGTGCCAGCAGTCCGGACAGGGTTGAACAGCCCCAGCATTTT.

V usage is TRBV6-5 and J usage is TRBJ1-1; possibly TRBD1 for D (5 bases). The ends were cut back, 7 bases at V and 8 bases at J, with 14 bases in the middle. Per germline, CDR1 MNHEY and CDR2 SVGAGI. The CDR3 is made up of 12 amino acids. The CDR3 loop reads CASTGGGSEAFF. The CDR3 DNA follows: TGTGCCAGCACCGGGGGGGGGTCCGAAGCTTTCTTT.

V is TRBV24-1 and J is TRBJ2-1; 7 bases agree with TRBD1. In germline, CDR1 is KGHDR, CDR2 SFDVKD. V trimming: 9 bases; J trimming: 3 bases; junction bases outside the gene matches: 4. The CDR3 consists of 13 residues. The CDR3, as DNA: TGTGCCACCCGGGACAGCTACTACAATGAGCAGTTCTTC. Its translation is CATRDSYYNEQFF.

By share, this clone counts as medium-sized (0.01 to 0.1%). The rearrangement joins TRBV6-2 or TRBV6-3 to TRBJ2-7; the match to TRBD1 covers 7 bases. Germline V CDR1 and CDR2: MNHEY, SVGEGT. V was pared by 3 bases and J by 3 bases, with 8 bases of the junction left unmatched. The CDR3 totals 15 residues. Written as DNA, the CDR3 is TGTGCCAGCAGTTATTCCCGGGACAGAGGCTACGAGCAGTACTTC. Protein: CASSYSRDRGYEQYF.

A word on this clone: Different DNA sequences within this sample yield the same CDR3. The chain couples TRBV25-1 to TRBJ2-7, with D perhaps TRBD2 (6 bases). This CDR3 comprises 13 residues. The V end lost 1 base, the J end lost 5 bases, and 9 bases lay between the germline ends. Germline assignment: CDR1 MGHDK and CDR2 SYGVNS. Here the CDR3 reads CASSEFGGNEQYF. The CDR3 nucleotides read TGTGCCAGCAGTGAATTCGGGGGTAACGAGCAGTACTTC.

The chain has TRBV19 and TRBJ2-1, with 7 nucleotides matching TRBD1. The ends lost 5 bases at V and 4 bases at J; junction bases unmatched: 8. Germline V lookup: CDR1 LNHDA, CDR2 SQIVND (reference sequence). This CDR3 is 15 amino acids long. The CDR3 DNA sequence: TGTGCCAGTAGTGCCCGGACAGGCCTTTACAATGAGCAGTTCTTC. This gives the protein CASSARTGLYNEQFF.